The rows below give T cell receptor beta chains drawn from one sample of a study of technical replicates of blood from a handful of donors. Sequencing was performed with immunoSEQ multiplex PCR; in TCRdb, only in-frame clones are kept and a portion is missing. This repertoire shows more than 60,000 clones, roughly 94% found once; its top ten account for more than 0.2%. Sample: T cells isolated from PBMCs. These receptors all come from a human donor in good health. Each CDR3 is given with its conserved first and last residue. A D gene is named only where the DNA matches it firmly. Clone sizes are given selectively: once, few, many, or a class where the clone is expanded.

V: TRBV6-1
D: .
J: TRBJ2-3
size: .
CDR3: CASSDRGTDTQYF
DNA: TGTGCCAGCAGTGACAGGGGCACAGATACGCAGTATTTT

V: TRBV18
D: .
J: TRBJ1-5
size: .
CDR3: CASSPFGRDQPQHF
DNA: TGTGCCAGCTCACCATTTGGTAGAGATCAGCCCCAGCATTTT

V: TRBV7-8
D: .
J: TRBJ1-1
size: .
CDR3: CASSLRGNTEAFF
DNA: TGTGCCAGCAGCTTACGGGGGAACACTGAAGCTTTCTTT

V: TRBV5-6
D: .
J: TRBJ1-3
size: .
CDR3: CASSFQGSSGNTIYF
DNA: TGTGCCAGCAGTTTTCAGGGGTCTTCTGGAAACACCATATATTTT

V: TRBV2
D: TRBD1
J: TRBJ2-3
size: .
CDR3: CASSVGTDDEDTQYF
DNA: TGTGCCAGCAGCGTAGGGACAGATGATGAAGATACGCAGTATTTT

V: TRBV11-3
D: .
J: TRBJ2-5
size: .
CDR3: CASSSREETQYF
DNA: TGTGCCAGCAGCTCTCGGGAAGAGACCCAGTACTTC

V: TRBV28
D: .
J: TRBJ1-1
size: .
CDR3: CASTFYTEAFF
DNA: TGTGCCAGCACCTTTTACACTGAAGCTTTCTTT

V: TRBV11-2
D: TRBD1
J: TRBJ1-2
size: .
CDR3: CASSLDGWAGGAGYTF
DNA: TGTGCCAGCAGCTTAGATGGGTGGGCAGGGGGAGCTGGCTACACCTTC

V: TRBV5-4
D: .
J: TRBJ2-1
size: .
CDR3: CASSLYNEQFF
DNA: TGTGCCAGCAGTTTATACAATGAGCAGTTCTTC

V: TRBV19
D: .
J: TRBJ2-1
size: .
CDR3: CASSIGTTTYNEQFF
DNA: TGTGCCAGTAGTATAGGAACGACTACCTACAATGAGCAGTTCTTC

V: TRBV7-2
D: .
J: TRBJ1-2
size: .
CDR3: CASSPSYGYTF
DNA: TGTGCCAGCAGCCCCTCCTATGGCTACACCTTC

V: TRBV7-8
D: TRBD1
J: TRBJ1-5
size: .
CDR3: CASSRDRGRFPISPNQPQHF
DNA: TGTGCCAGCAGCCGGGACAGGGGGCGATTCCCTATCAGCCCCAATCAGCCCCAGCATTTT

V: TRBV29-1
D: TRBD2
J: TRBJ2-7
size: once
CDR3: CSVSGGVGYEQYF
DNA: TGCAGCGTCAGCGGGGGCGTTGGATACGAGCAGTACTTC

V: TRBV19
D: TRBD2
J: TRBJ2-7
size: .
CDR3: CASSIASGAYEQYF
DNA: TGTGCCAGTAGTATAGCTAGCGGAGCCTACGAGCAGTACTTC

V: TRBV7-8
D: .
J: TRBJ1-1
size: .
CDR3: CASSLEKEHAAPENTEAFF
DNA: TGTGCCAGCAGCTTAGAAAAGGAGCACGCAGCGCCCGAGAACACTGAAGCTTTCTTT

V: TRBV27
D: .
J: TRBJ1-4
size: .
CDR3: CASKAGDGERTNEKLFF
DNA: TGTGCCAGCAAAGCAGGGGACGGAGAGCGGACTAATGAAAAACTGTTTTTT

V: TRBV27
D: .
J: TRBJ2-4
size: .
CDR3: CASSIRGAKNIQYF
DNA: TGTGCCAGCAGTATACGGGGAGCCAAAAACATTCAGTACTTC

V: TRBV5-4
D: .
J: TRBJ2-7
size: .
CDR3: CASSPRGGFAYEQYF
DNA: TGTGCCAGCAGCCCCCGAGGGGGTTTCGCCTACGAGCAGTACTTC

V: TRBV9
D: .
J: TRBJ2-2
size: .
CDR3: CASSGTPGQNTGELFF
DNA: TGTGCCAGCAGCGGTACACCGGGACAGAACACCGGGGAGCTGTTTTTT

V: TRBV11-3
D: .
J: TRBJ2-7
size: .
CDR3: CASSPEINEQYF
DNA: TGTGCCAGCAGCCCCGAGATCAACGAGCAGTACTTC

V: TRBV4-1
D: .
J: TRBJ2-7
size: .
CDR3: CASSQFGASYEQYF
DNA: TGCGCCAGCAGCCAATTTGGGGCTAGTTACGAGCAGTACTTC

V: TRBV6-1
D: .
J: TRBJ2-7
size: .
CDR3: CASSTHRTASYEQYF
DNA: TGTGCCAGCAGTACCCATAGGACAGCCTCCTACGAGCAGTACTTC